This paragraph reports one T cell receptor (beta chain). The sample comes from a study of blood T cell repertoires in COVID-19. Produced via immunoSEQ multiplex PCR; TCRdb's table is partial and in-frame only. The data show roughly 170,000 clones, approximately 87% seen once. Per the germline V gene, CDR1 is LNHDA and CDR2 is SQIVND (reference sequence). Trimming left V 4 bases short and J 1 base short, with 14 bases between. The CDR3 covers 15 residues. What was sequenced was peripheral blood. This chain joins TRBV19 and TRBJ2-7, with D possibly being TRBD2 (6 bases). The TCR was taken from a woman aged 70-85 years with COVID-19, enrolled during active disease. CDR3 DNA: TGTGCCAGTAGTAGGGCGGGATCCGAGTCCTACGAGCAGTACTTC. The encoded protein is CASSRAGSESYEQYF.